Listed here are 19 T cell receptor beta chains from one sample, sequenced in a study of regulatory T cells in long-lasting Graves disease. HTBI primers from iRepertoire and Arm-PCR of CDR3 regions yielded the TCR beta libraries. One entry per CDR3 protein, called by TCRdb with MiXCR from the multiplex PCR reads. Counted here are approximately 460,000 distinct CDR3 sequences, 16% occurring once; the ten biggest clones make up 9.5% to 12%. Time point meaning: newly diagnosed GD, antithyroid drugs for less than 3 months. Preparation of the TCR library used RNA extracted from PBMCs. These same records also appear under a second study, on T cells in Graves' hyperthyroidism and ophthalmopathy.

Sequencing used peripheral blood mononuclear cells (PBMCs), obtained at new diagnosis, from a patient treated with antithyroid drugs. The receptors come from a woman in her twenties or thirties with Graves disease.

The sample holds many counts of this clonotype. The DNA of the CDR3 is TGTGCCAGCAGCCAAGCGCGACTAGCGGAGCAGTACTTC. Translation: CASSQARLAEQYF. The rearrangement uses TRBV3-1 and TRBJ2-7; 8 positions match TRBD2. This CDR3 region has 13 residues. Trimming removed 1 base from V and 7 bases from J; junction bases left unmatched: 3. The germline CDR1 and CDR2 sequences are LGHDT and YNNKEL (reference sequence).

This chain joins TRBV6-2 or TRBV6-3 and TRBJ2-5, with D maybe TRBD2 (5 bases). Germline lookup yields CDR1 MNHEY and CDR2 SVGEGT. The CDR3 contains 11 residues. The V end lost 2 bases, the J end lost 7 bases, and 5 bases lay between the germline ends. CDR3 DNA sequence: TGTGCCAGCAGTTACGGAGGGACCCAGTACTTC. Translated, it gives CASSYGGTQYF.

This clonotype was seen just once. The chain joins TRBV19 to TRBJ1-1, with D possibly TRBD1 on 5 matching bases. The CDR3 is 13 residues long. The V gene's germline CDR1 is LNHDA and CDR2 SQIVND (reference sequence). Trimming cost V 3 bases and J 1 base, with 6 bases left between them. Here the CDR3 reads CASSMGENTEAFF. The CDR3 nucleotides read TGTGCCAGTAGTATGGGGGAGAACACTGAAGCTTTCTTT.

This clonotype was counted only a few times. This chain uses TRBV28 with TRBJ2-5; D might be TRBD1 (6 bases). The V gene's germline CDR1 is MDHEN and CDR2 SYDVKM. The CDR3 loop spans 15 amino acids. V lost 3 bases to trimming and J lost 4 bases, with 15 bases between them. CDR3 nucleotide sequence: TGTGCCAGCAGTTTTAGTAGTAGGGGGATAGAGACCCAGTACTTC. Its translation: CASSFSSRGIETQYF. The entire variable domain, with the rest obtained from reference TRBV28 and TRBJ2-5, is as follows: DVKVTQSSRYLVKRTGEKVFLECVQDMDHENMFWYRQDPGLGLRLIYFSYDVKMKEKGDIPEGYSVSREKKERFSLILESASTNQTSMYLCASSFSSRGIETQYFGPGTRLLVL.

At least ten counts were recorded for this clonotype. The V and J genes are TRBV6-1 and TRBJ2-7, with D maybe TRBD1 (6 bases). With 4 bases removed from V and 2 bases from J, the gap between germline ends came to 15 bases. CDR3 length: 15 residues. Germline loops: CDR1 MNHNS, CDR2 SASEGT. CDR3 in amino acids: CASSVLQGTAYEQYF. CDR3 sequence (DNA): TGTGCCAGCAGTGTCTTACAGGGAACTGCCTACGAGCAGTACTTC.

This clonotype was counted at least ten times. The chain is built from TRBV7-9 and TRBJ1-1; D remains ambiguous. The CDR3 contains 12 residues. V lost 6 bases, J lost 6 bases, and 11 bases lay in between. Germline CDR1 is SEHNR and CDR2 is FQNEAQ (reference sequence). CDR3 nucleotides: TGTGCCAGCAGTCAACAGTCCTCTGAAGCTTTCTTT. Its translation: CASSQQSSEAFF.

V gene TRBV19 combines with J gene TRBJ2-2, with D uncertain. The V and J ends lost 8 bases and 0 bases respectively, with 7 bases between them. This CDR3 contains 13 residues. CDR1 is LNHDA, CDR2 SQIVND, per germline (reference sequence). The CDR3 bases are TGTGCCAGTGGAGACACGAACACCGGGGAGCTGTTTTTT. It encodes CASGDTNTGELFF.

Remarks on this clonotype: One base away lies a much larger clone, so this may be a sequencing read error. J is TRBJ2-7 and V is TRBV7-2; no clear D gene. The CDR3 runs 12 residues. Germline CDR1 is SGHTA and CDR2 is FQGNSA. CDR3 residues: CASSYPGDEQHF. The CDR3 DNA reads TGTGCCAGCAGCTATCCTGGTGACGAGCAGCACTTC.

The sample holds many counts of this clonotype. V is TRBV7-2 and J is TRBJ2-5; tentative D call: TRBD2 (6 bases). The CDR3 sequence is 14 residues long. Germline loops: CDR1 SGHTA, CDR2 FQGNSA. V was clipped by 5 bases and J by 5 bases, with 15 bases between them. The CDR3 spells CASSPTSGLETQYF. The CDR3 coding sequence is TGTGCCAGCAGCCCGACGAGCGGGCTTGAGACCCAGTACTTC.

The chain links TRBV20-1 to TRBJ1-5, with D possibly TRBD1 on 6 matching bases. This CDR3 has 16 residues. Germline-derived CDR1 and CDR2 are DFQATT and SNEGSKA (reference sequence). Trimming shortened V by 0 bases and J by 5 bases, and 17 bases separated the two germline ends. The chain's CDR3 is CSARDFVDSPHQPQHF. The CDR3 DNA follows: TGCAGTGCTAGAGATTTTGTGGACAGCCCCCATCAGCCCCAGCATTTT.

Concerning this clonotype itself: The germline gene is not matched at one end of the junction; a read error may be the cause. This chain's CDR3 is CASSQEVGSSYNDQFF. The CDR3 nucleotides are TGTGCCAGCAGCCAAGAGGTAGGGAGCTCCTACAATGATCAGTTCTTC. V is TRBV4-2 and J is TRBJ2-1; perhaps TRBD2 as D (5 bases). CDR1 is LGHNA, CDR2 YNFKEQ, per germline. The CDR3 runs to 16 residues.

This clonotype came up many times. The junction differs from germline at one of its ends, possibly a read error. V is TRBV28 and J is TRBJ1-2; no clear D gene. The CDR3 contains 14 residues. The germline V gene encodes CDR1 MDHEN and CDR2 SYDVKM. CDR3 DNA: TGTGCCAGCAGTGGCGCCTCGACCAACTACGGCTACACCTTC. Its translation is CASSGASTNYGYTF.

This clonotype came up a few times. This sequence joins TRBV29-1 and TRBJ2-3; tentatively, D is TRBD1 or TRBD2 (6 bases each). Germline V gene lookup returns CDR1 SQVTM and CDR2 ANQGSEA. This CDR3 has 14 residues. The V end was cut by 4 bases, the J end by 4 bases, with 15 bases between. CDR3 sequence (DNA): TGCAGCGTTGTAGTGACTAGGGGGGCAGATACGCAGTATTTT. This gives the protein CSVVVTRGADTQYF.

The table lists this clonotype with a few counts. The CDR3 is CSVGQGAPGELFF. The CDR3 nucleotides are TGCAGCGTGGGACAGGGGGCCCCCGGGGAGCTGTTTTTT. This sequence joins TRBV29-1 and TRBJ2-2; 12 bases fit TRBD1. The trim removed 6 bases at V and 6 bases at J, leaving 2 bases unmatched. Looked up from germline, CDR1 is SQVTM and CDR2 is ANQGSEA. The CDR3 extends over 13 amino acids.

This clonotype was recorded a few times. The CDR3 here is CSVAFGGQGATEQYF. CDR3 sequence (DNA): TGCAGCGTTGCGTTTGGAGGACAGGGTGCTACCGAGCAGTACTTC. The chain couples TRBV29-1 to TRBJ2-7, with 8 bases identical to TRBD1. The V segment lost 4 bases and the J segment 6 bases; nucleotides outside the gene matches: 14. The germline gives CDR1 SQVTM, CDR2 ANQGSEA. This CDR3 has 15 amino acids.

This clonotype came up many times. The J gene is TRBJ1-1, the V gene TRBV6-1, with D perhaps matching TRBD1 (5 bases). The CDR3 has 13 residues. The germline V and J ends were trimmed by 5 bases and 1 base, with 8 bases remaining between them. Looked up from germline, CDR1 is MNHNS and CDR2 is SASEGT. CDR3 coding DNA: TGTGCCAGCAGTAAGACAGCGAACACTGAAGCTTTCTTT. It is translated as CASSKTANTEAFF.

This clonotype was found a few times. The chain recombines TRBV4-1 with TRBJ2-1, with TRBD2 as a possible D gene (6 bases). Germline V gene data show CDR1 as MGHRA and CDR2 as YSYEKL. Trimming removed 1 base at V and 14 bases at J, with 15 bases between. This CDR3 comprises 13 residues. CDR3 sequence (DNA): TGCGCCAGCAGCCAAGTATTACGCGTAGCGGAGTTCTTC. Protein sequence: CASSQVLRVAEFF.

The chain joins TRBV6-5 to TRBJ1-5, with 10 bases identical to TRBD1. Germline V gives CDR1 MNHEY, CDR2 SVGAGI. The CDR3 contains 14 residues. After removal of 4 bases from V and 7 bases from J, the junction contained 4 bases not matched to a gene. Here the CDR3 DNA reads TGTGCCAGCAGTTTGACAGGGGGCCAACAGCCCCAGCATTTT. Translated: CASSLTGGQQPQHF.

Many counts were recorded for this clonotype. The chain combines TRBV6-1 with TRBJ1-1, with D unclear. The CDR3 runs 13 residues. From germline, CDR1 is MNHNS and CDR2 SASEGT. V lost 8 bases to trimming and J lost 1 base, with 11 bases between them. DNA for the CDR3: TGTGCCAGCGGGTCAAGAGAGAACACTGAAGCTTTCTTT. Translating gives CASGSRENTEAFF.